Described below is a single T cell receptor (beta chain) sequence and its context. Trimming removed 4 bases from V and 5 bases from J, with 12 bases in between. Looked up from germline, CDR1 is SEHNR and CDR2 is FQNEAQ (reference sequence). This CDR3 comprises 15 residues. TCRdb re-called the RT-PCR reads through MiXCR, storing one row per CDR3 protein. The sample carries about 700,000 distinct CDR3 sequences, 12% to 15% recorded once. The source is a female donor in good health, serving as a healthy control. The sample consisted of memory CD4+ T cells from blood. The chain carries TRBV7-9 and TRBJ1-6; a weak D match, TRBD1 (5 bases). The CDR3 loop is CASSWTREDNSPLHF. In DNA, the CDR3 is TGTGCCAGCAGCTGGACAAGGGAGGATAATTCACCCCTCCACTTT.